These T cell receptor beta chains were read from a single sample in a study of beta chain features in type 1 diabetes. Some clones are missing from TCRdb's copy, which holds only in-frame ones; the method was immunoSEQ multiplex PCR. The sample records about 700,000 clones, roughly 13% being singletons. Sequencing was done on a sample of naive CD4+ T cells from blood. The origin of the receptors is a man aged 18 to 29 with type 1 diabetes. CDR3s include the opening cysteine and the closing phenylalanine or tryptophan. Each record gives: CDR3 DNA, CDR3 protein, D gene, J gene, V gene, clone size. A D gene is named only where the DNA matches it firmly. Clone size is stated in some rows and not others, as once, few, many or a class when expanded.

CDR3 DNA: TGTGCCAGCAGCTTGGCGCCGGGTAGCAATCAGCCCCAGCATTTT
CDR3 protein: CASSLAPGSNQPQHF
D gene: -
J gene: TRBJ1-5
V gene: TRBV5-4
clone size: few

CDR3 DNA: TGTGCCATCCGCCCGGGACCTTCCCAAGAGACCCAGTACTTC
CDR3 protein: CAIRPGPSQETQYF
D gene: -
J gene: TRBJ2-5
V gene: TRBV10-3
clone size: few

CDR3 DNA: TGCAGCGTTAGCCCTACAGGGGAGGAGCAGTACTTC
CDR3 protein: CSVSPTGEEQYF
D gene: -
J gene: TRBJ2-5
V gene: TRBV29-1
clone size: few

CDR3 DNA: TGTGCCAGCAGCCACCCCGGGCAGAAGGCTAATTCACCCCTCCACTTT
CDR3 protein: CASSHPGQKANSPLHF
D gene: -
J gene: TRBJ1-6
V gene: TRBV7-9
clone size: few

CDR3 DNA: TGTGCCATCAGTACTCTGGACAGGGACGAGCAGTACTTC
CDR3 protein: CAISTLDRDEQYF
D gene: TRBD1
J gene: TRBJ2-7
V gene: TRBV10-3
clone size: -

CDR3 DNA: TGTGCCAGCGTAGACAGGGGGCCTCGGGAGCAGTACTTC
CDR3 protein: CASVDRGPREQYF
D gene: TRBD1
J gene: TRBJ2-7
V gene: TRBV6-1
clone size: few

CDR3 DNA: TGTGCCAGCAGCTTAGTTAACAGGGAATCACCCCTCCACTTT
CDR3 protein: CASSLVNRESPLHF
D gene: -
J gene: TRBJ1-6
V gene: TRBV7-9
clone size: -

CDR3 DNA: TGTGCCAGCAGTCCCTTGACAGGGGGCAAGTACGAGCAGTACTTC
CDR3 protein: CASSPLTGGKYEQYF
D gene: TRBD1
J gene: TRBJ2-7
V gene: TRBV28
clone size: few

CDR3 DNA: TGTGCCTGGAGGAAAAGACTGAATTCAGGACAGGGGTCCTATGGCTACACCTTC
CDR3 protein: CAWRKRLNSGQGSYGYTF
D gene: TRBD1
J gene: TRBJ1-2
V gene: TRBV30
clone size: -

CDR3 DNA: TGCGCCAGCAGTCAATTGAGGGGGCACGGTCAGCCCCAGCATTTT
CDR3 protein: CASSQLRGHGQPQHF
D gene: TRBD1
J gene: TRBJ1-5
V gene: TRBV23-1
clone size: -

CDR3 DNA: TGCAGCGTTGAGCGAGCCCTAGACGGTGAGCAGTTCTTC
CDR3 protein: CSVERALDGEQFF
D gene: -
J gene: TRBJ2-1
V gene: TRBV29-1
clone size: -

CDR3 DNA: TGTGCCACCAGCAGAGATCTGGCGAACACCGGGGAGCTGTTTTTT
CDR3 protein: CATSRDLANTGELFF
D gene: -
J gene: TRBJ2-2
V gene: TRBV15
clone size: -

CDR3 DNA: TGTGCCAGCAGATGGGAGGGAAGAGAAAAACTGTTTTTT
CDR3 protein: CASRWEGREKLFF
D gene: -
J gene: TRBJ1-4
V gene: TRBV25-1
clone size: -

CDR3 DNA: TGTGCCAGCTCACTAGACAGGGGCGACTATGGCTACACCTTC
CDR3 protein: CASSLDRGDYGYTF
D gene: TRBD1
J gene: TRBJ1-2
V gene: TRBV18
clone size: -

CDR3 DNA: TGTGCCAGCAGCGCCGGCGGGAACACTGAAGCTTTCTTT
CDR3 protein: CASSAGGNTEAFF
D gene: -
J gene: TRBJ1-1
V gene: TRBV9
clone size: -

CDR3 DNA: TGTGCCTGGAATCGACAGGGGCACACTGAAGCTTTCTTT
CDR3 protein: CAWNRQGHTEAFF
D gene: TRBD1
J gene: TRBJ1-1
V gene: TRBV30
clone size: -

CDR3 DNA: TGTGCCAGCAGCTTAGCCGGGAGCTCCTACGAGCAGTACTTC
CDR3 protein: CASSLAGSSYEQYF
D gene: -
J gene: TRBJ2-7
V gene: TRBV7-9
clone size: -

CDR3 DNA: TGTGCCAGCAGAAATGTACGGCAGGGTGGCGGAAACACCATATATTTT
CDR3 protein: CASRNVRQGGGNTIYF
D gene: -
J gene: TRBJ1-3
V gene: TRBV6-6
clone size: -

CDR3 DNA: TGTGCCAGCAGGGTATCCGGTGCACAAACGGAAGGCTACACCTTC
CDR3 protein: CASRVSGAQTEGYTF
D gene: -
J gene: TRBJ1-2
V gene: TRBV2
clone size: -

CDR3 DNA: TGTGCCAGCAGCTTCGACTGGGGTGAAGCTTTCTTT
CDR3 protein: CASSFDWGEAFF
D gene: -
J gene: TRBJ1-1
V gene: TRBV5-6
clone size: few

CDR3 DNA: TGTGCCAGCATCACAGACAGGGGGTACATGAACACTGAAGCTTTCTTT
CDR3 protein: CASITDRGYMNTEAFF
D gene: TRBD1
J gene: TRBJ1-1
V gene: TRBV2
clone size: few

CDR3 DNA: TGTGCCAGCAGGGGAACCGAACCATATGGCTACACCTTC
CDR3 protein: CASRGTEPYGYTF
D gene: -
J gene: TRBJ1-2
V gene: TRBV11-3
clone size: -

CDR3 DNA: TGTGCCAGCTCCCCTGCGACAGGGACACATGATGAAAAACTGTTTTTT
CDR3 protein: CASSPATGTHDEKLFF
D gene: TRBD1
J gene: TRBJ1-4
V gene: TRBV18
clone size: few

CDR3 DNA: TGTGCCAGCAGTGTACTCTCGGGCCCACTACCCCTCCACTTT
CDR3 protein: CASSVLSGPLPLHF
D gene: -
J gene: TRBJ1-6
V gene: TRBV2
clone size: -

CDR3 DNA: TGTGCCAGTAATCCCCTAAAGGGAGGGCACACTGAAGCTTTCTTT
CDR3 protein: CASNPLKGGHTEAFF
D gene: -
J gene: TRBJ1-1
V gene: TRBV19
clone size: -

CDR3 DNA: TGCGCCAGCAGCTTGGGTGGACAGGGGCAGCCCCAGCATTTT
CDR3 protein: CASSLGGQGQPQHF
D gene: TRBD1
J gene: TRBJ1-5
V gene: TRBV5-1
clone size: -

CDR3 DNA: TGTGCCTGGAGTGAGGGGGGATCCTATAATTCACCCCTCCACTTT
CDR3 protein: CAWSEGGSYNSPLHF
D gene: -
J gene: TRBJ1-6
V gene: TRBV30
clone size: -

CDR3 DNA: TGTGCCAGCAGCGGGGCACCCTCCTACAATGAGCAGTTCTTC
CDR3 protein: CASSGAPSYNEQFF
D gene: -
J gene: TRBJ2-1
V gene: TRBV7-9
clone size: few

CDR3 DNA: TGTGCCTGGAGTGGACAGGGCGCGGGGGTAGATGGCTACACCTTC
CDR3 protein: CAWSGQGAGVDGYTF
D gene: TRBD1
J gene: TRBJ1-2
V gene: TRBV30
clone size: -

CDR3 DNA: TGTGCCATCAGTGAGTCGCCAGTCTATGGCTACACCTTC
CDR3 protein: CAISESPVYGYTF
D gene: -
J gene: TRBJ1-2
V gene: TRBV10-3
clone size: -

CDR3 DNA: TGTGCCTGGAGTGTATCCCTAGGCACTGAAGCTTTCTTT
CDR3 protein: CAWSVSLGTEAFF
D gene: -
J gene: TRBJ1-1
V gene: TRBV30
clone size: -

CDR3 DNA: TGTGCCAGCAGCCGGGGGGCCCTAAGCACAGATACGCAGTATTTT
CDR3 protein: CASSRGALSTDTQYF
D gene: -
J gene: TRBJ2-3
V gene: TRBV25-1
clone size: few

CDR3 DNA: TGTGCCAGCAGTATACGCAGGGATGAGAGTGGCTACACCTTC
CDR3 protein: CASSIRRDESGYTF
D gene: -
J gene: TRBJ1-2
V gene: TRBV2
clone size: -

CDR3 DNA: TGTGCCAGCAGCCTGGGACCTGAGCAGCCCCAGCATTTT
CDR3 protein: CASSLGPEQPQHF
D gene: -
J gene: TRBJ1-5
V gene: TRBV7-9
clone size: -

CDR3 DNA: TGTGCCAGCAGCTTCGGCGCGGGACGGAACACTGAAGCTTTCTTT
CDR3 protein: CASSFGAGRNTEAFF
D gene: -
J gene: TRBJ1-1
V gene: TRBV7-9
clone size: -

CDR3 DNA: TGTGCCAGCAGTTGGGGGGTCGAGCAGTACTTC
CDR3 protein: CASSWGVEQYF
D gene: -
J gene: TRBJ2-7
V gene: TRBV28
clone size: few

CDR3 DNA: TGTGCCTGGAGTGTACGAGGGCGGGGACTCTCGGAGACCCAGTACTTC
CDR3 protein: CAWSVRGRGLSETQYF
D gene: -
J gene: TRBJ2-5
V gene: TRBV30
clone size: few

CDR3 DNA: TGTGCCAGCAGCGGAACCCGGGCCTGGGAAAGCCAAGAGACCCAGTACTTC
CDR3 protein: CASSGTRAWESQETQYF
D gene: -
J gene: TRBJ2-5
V gene: TRBV5-4
clone size: few

CDR3 DNA: TGTGCCACCCTGTCGGGGGGCCGGGAGACCCAGTACTTC
CDR3 protein: CATLSGGRETQYF
D gene: -
J gene: TRBJ2-5
V gene: TRBV10-3
clone size: few

CDR3 DNA: TGTGCCAGCAGTTCCAGGGCCGGCTACACCTTC
CDR3 protein: CASSSRAGYTF
D gene: -
J gene: TRBJ1-2
V gene: TRBV6-5
clone size: few

CDR3 DNA: TGTGCCAGCAGCCTGGGGACTAGCGGTAGTTACAATGAGCAGTTCTTC
CDR3 protein: CASSLGTSGSYNEQFF
D gene: TRBD2
J gene: TRBJ2-1
V gene: TRBV14
clone size: few

CDR3 DNA: TGCGCCAGCAGCTTTGGGTCCGAGAATTCACCCCTCCACTTT
CDR3 protein: CASSFGSENSPLHF
D gene: -
J gene: TRBJ1-6
V gene: TRBV5-1
clone size: once

CDR3 DNA: TGCGCCAGCAGCCAGTCGTGGCGGCCGCGCGAAAACTATGGCTACACCTTC
CDR3 protein: CASSQSWRPRENYGYTF
D gene: -
J gene: TRBJ1-2
V gene: TRBV4-1
clone size: -

CDR3 DNA: TGTGCCACCGTGTGGCGGGAGAACACTGAAGCTTTCTTT
CDR3 protein: CATVWRENTEAFF
D gene: -
J gene: TRBJ1-1
V gene: TRBV18
clone size: few

CDR3 DNA: TGTGCCAGCAGCAATCGGGCGGACAGGCAAGCTTTCTTT
CDR3 protein: CASSNRADRQAFF
D gene: TRBD1
J gene: TRBJ1-1
V gene: TRBV6-5
clone size: few

CDR3 DNA: TGTGCCAGCAGGTTGGGCAGCGATCTCCAAGAGACCCAGTACTTC
CDR3 protein: CASRLGSDLQETQYF
D gene: -
J gene: TRBJ2-5
V gene: TRBV6-5
clone size: -

CDR3 DNA: TGTGCCAGCGGCCGGACAGGCCTCTACGAGCAGTACTTC
CDR3 protein: CASGRTGLYEQYF
D gene: TRBD1
J gene: TRBJ2-7
V gene: TRBV6-5
clone size: few

CDR3 DNA: TGCGCCAGCAGCGTGGTGTCAGGGAGTAACTACGAGCAGTACTTC
CDR3 protein: CASSVVSGSNYEQYF
D gene: -
J gene: TRBJ2-7
V gene: TRBV5-1
clone size: -

CDR3 DNA: TGTGCCACCAGCATTCAGGGACCCGTAGGCGAGCAGTACTTC
CDR3 protein: CATSIQGPVGEQYF
D gene: -
J gene: TRBJ2-7
V gene: TRBV15
clone size: -

CDR3 DNA: TGTGCCACCAGCAGGGACTGGAAGTATAGCAATCAGCCCCAGCATTTT
CDR3 protein: CATSRDWKYSNQPQHF
D gene: -
J gene: TRBJ1-5
V gene: TRBV15
clone size: -

CDR3 DNA: TGTGCCAGCAGCTTAGACGCCGCGCCCATGGAGACCCAGTACTTC
CDR3 protein: CASSLDAAPMETQYF
D gene: -
J gene: TRBJ2-5
V gene: TRBV11-2
clone size: -

CDR3 DNA: TGTGCCAGCAGCCATAGCGGGGGGGCTTACAATGAGCAGTTCTTC
CDR3 protein: CASSHSGGAYNEQFF
D gene: TRBD2
J gene: TRBJ2-1
V gene: TRBV5-4
clone size: -

CDR3 DNA: TGTGCCAGCAGCCCAGGTGTGGGACAGGGTGAAGGTAACTATGGCTACACCTTC
CDR3 protein: CASSPGVGQGEGNYGYTF
D gene: TRBD1
J gene: TRBJ1-2
V gene: TRBV7-4
clone size: few

CDR3 DNA: TGTGCCAGCAGCTTAGGACTAGCGAAGGAGACCCAGTACTTC
CDR3 protein: CASSLGLAKETQYF
D gene: TRBD2
J gene: TRBJ2-5
V gene: TRBV7-9
clone size: -

CDR3 DNA: TGCGCCAGCAGCCCTGGACGAAACAATGAGCAGTTCTTC
CDR3 protein: CASSPGRNNEQFF
D gene: -
J gene: TRBJ2-1
V gene: TRBV5-1
clone size: -